Listed below are T cell receptor beta chains from one sample, sequenced in a study of metastatic and nonmetastatic thyroid tumors. TCRdb re-called the PCR reads through MiXCR. The data show 3,900 or so clones, under 45% seen once. Material: adjacent normal tissue. The receptor source for this set is a male donor with papillary thyroid cancer or a benign thyroid nodule (not recorded which). Some clones in this sample may be carry-over from other donors' samples. Both conserved end residues are trimmed from each CDR3. The D gene is left open where the match is weak.

V	J	D	CDR3
TRBV11-3	TRBJ1-1	-	ASSLDRRRMNTEAF
TRBV10-2	TRBJ2-3	TRBD2	ASSKLAGITDTQY
TRBV28	TRBJ2-1	TRBD2	ASSVIGRAYNELF
TRBV27	TRBJ2-3	TRBD1	ASSFTRTGKFTDTQY
TRBV27	TRBJ2-7	TRBD1	ASSFSQTGTSPYEQY
TRBV6-1	TRBJ2-1	TRBD1	ASILGQGAYNEQF
TRBV10-3	TRBJ2-1	-	AMGAAGLNNEQF
TRBV20-1	TRBJ2-7	TRBD2	SARGASGQTGYYEQY
TRBV6-2/TRBV6-3	TRBJ1-5	-	ASRRGSYSNQPQH
TRBV20-1	TRBJ2-7	TRBD1	SARDLDRGRFYEQY